These T cell receptor beta chains were read from a single sample in a study of cytomegalovirus exposure and HLA in healthy donors. The repertoire was sequenced with immunoSEQ multiplex PCR; TCRdb's copy has only in-frame clones and lacks some. The repertoire includes hundreds of thousands of clones, 86% of them detected once, and approximately 0.86% sits in the top ten. The sample taken for sequencing was PBMCs. The origin of the receptors is a woman aged 18-35 years in good health and CMV-seronegative. CDR3s include the opening cysteine and the closing phenylalanine or tryptophan. The D gene is left open where the match is weak. Expanded clones are given a class, and other clones once, few, many or no size at all.

cdr3_aa cdr3_nt j_call clone_size v_call d_call
CAINQWTSGPSEQYF TGTGCCATCAATCAGTGGACTAGCGGGCCCTCCGAGCAGTACTTC TRBJ2-7 - TRBV10-3 TRBD2
CASSLGPDTSHGYTF TGTGCCAGCAGCTTGGGCCCGGACACCTCTCACGGCTACACCTTC TRBJ1-2 - TRBV11-2 -
CASRTTGTRGGYGYTF TGTGCCAGCAGAACGACCGGGACTCGAGGAGGCTATGGCTACACCTTC TRBJ1-2 - TRBV28 -
CASSSQGVISNTEAFF TGTGCCAGCAGTTCCCAAGGGGTTATATCGAACACTGAAGCTTTCTTT TRBJ1-1 once TRBV27 -
CASTWGTGPSNEQFF TGTGCCAGCACTTGGGGGACAGGGCCCAGCAATGAGCAGTTCTTC TRBJ2-1 - TRBV6-6 TRBD1
CAWSNNRVWNQPQHF TGTGCCTGGAGTAATAACAGGGTGTGGAATCAGCCCCAGCATTTT TRBJ1-5 - TRBV30 -
CASSWTGDEQYF TGTGCCAGCAGCTGGACAGGGGACGAGCAGTACTTC TRBJ2-7 - TRBV7-8 TRBD1
CASSAMSREQYF TGTGCCAGCAGCGCGATGTCCCGCGAGCAGTACTTC TRBJ2-7 - TRBV7-3 -
CASSPRRYRAPYEQYF TGTGCCAGCAGCCCCCGGCGGTACAGGGCGCCCTACGAGCAGTACTTC TRBJ2-7 - TRBV11-3 -
CSVEAGSGGVLYNEQFF TGCAGCGTTGAAGCAGGGAGCGGGGGGGTCCTCTACAATGAGCAGTTCTTC TRBJ2-1 once TRBV29-1 TRBD2
CASSSLQGPNEKLFF TGTGCCAGCAGCTCCCTACAGGGACCTAATGAAAAACTGTTTTTT TRBJ1-4 - TRBV11-2 -
CASSVGFRRGNEQFF TGTGCCAGCAGCGTCGGTTTTAGGAGGGGCAATGAGCAGTTCTTC TRBJ2-1 - TRBV7-3 -
CASSVGTVNNEKLFF TGTGCCAGCAGCGTAGGGACAGTCAACAATGAAAAACTGTTTTTT TRBJ1-4 - TRBV9 -
CASSLGGPANEQFF TGTGCCAGCAGCTTGGGGGGGCCGGCCAATGAGCAGTTCTTC TRBJ2-1 - TRBV5-4 -
CASSADTIYTQYF TGTGCCAGCAGTGCCGATACTATCTATACGCAGTATTTT TRBJ2-3 - TRBV2 -
CATKLTSTGNEQYF TGTGCCACCAAACTTACATCCACGGGGAACGAGCAGTACTTC TRBJ2-7 - TRBV27 -
CASSFRDRAYGYTF TGTGCCAGCAGTTTCCGCGACAGGGCCTATGGCTACACCTTC TRBJ1-2 - TRBV6-5 TRBD1
CASSLHGARVDFWGELFF TGTGCCAGCAGCTTACATGGGGCGCGCGTCGACTTTTGGGGGGAGCTGTTTTTT TRBJ2-2 - TRBV7-8 -
CASSPDNYNEQFF TGTGCCAGCTCACCGGACAACTACAATGAGCAGTTCTTC TRBJ2-1 - TRBV18 -
CASSQEWARGPGGYTF TGCGCCAGCAGCCAAGAATGGGCCAGGGGGCCGGGTGGCTACACCTTC TRBJ1-2 - TRBV4-1 TRBD1
CANQGQVGFYEQYF TGTGCCAACCAAGGACAGGTCGGATTCTACGAGCAGTACTTC TRBJ2-7 - TRBV10-3 TRBD1
CSVGTSGNTDTQYF TGCAGCGTTGGGACTAGCGGAAACACAGATACGCAGTATTTT TRBJ2-3 - TRBV29-1 TRBD2
CASSAQVNTEAFF TGTGCCAGCAGTGCACAGGTGAACACTGAAGCTTTCTTT TRBJ1-1 - TRBV25-1 -
CASSPGLASTDTQYF TGTGCCAGCAGCCCTGGACTAGCCAGTACAGATACGCAGTATTTT TRBJ2-3 - TRBV4-2 TRBD2
CASSLGQGNSNTEAFF TGTGCCAGCAGTTTAGGGCAGGGGAATTCGAACACTGAAGCTTTCTTT TRBJ1-1 - TRBV28 -
CASSLPGQEWGGSYEQYF TGCGCCAGCAGCTTGCCGGGACAAGAGTGGGGTGGCTCCTACGAGCAGTACTTC TRBJ2-7 - TRBV5-1 -
CAWGEGNTEAFF TGTGCCTGGGGGGAGGGGAACACTGAAGCTTTCTTT TRBJ1-1 - TRBV30 -
CASSQTGATNEKLFF TGTGCCAGCAGCCAGACGGGTGCAACTAATGAAAAACTGTTTTTT TRBJ1-4 - TRBV11-1 -
CASTRDGGLARYNEQFF TGTGCCAGTACCCGGGACGGGGGACTAGCTCGGTACAATGAGCAGTTCTTC TRBJ2-1 - TRBV19 TRBD2
CASSTRRDSGNTIYF TGTGCCAGCAGCACCCGGAGAGACTCTGGAAACACCATATATTTT TRBJ1-3 - TRBV9 -
CASSYSGTGKETQYF TGTGCCAGCAGTTACTCAGGGACAGGGAAAGAGACCCAGTACTTC TRBJ2-5 - TRBV6-5 TRBD1
CASSARTSGGADTQYF TGTGCCAGCAGCGCGCGGACTAGCGGGGGGGCAGATACGCAGTATTTT TRBJ2-3 - TRBV7-6 TRBD2
CASSPFGGSDEQYF TGCGCCAGCAGCCCTTTTGGCGGCTCGGACGAGCAGTACTTC TRBJ2-7 - TRBV5-1 -
CASSPPTGNTEAFF TGTGCCAGCTCACCACCGACAGGGAACACTGAAGCTTTCTTT TRBJ1-1 - TRBV18 -
CASSPGQGIAEAFF TGTGCCAGCTCACCAGGACAGGGGATCGCTGAAGCTTTCTTT TRBJ1-1 - TRBV18 TRBD1
CAISEAAPTYEQYF TGTGCCATCAGTGAAGCAGCGCCGACCTACGAGCAGTACTTC TRBJ2-7 - TRBV10-3 -
CASSPSTQYEQYF TGTGCCAGCAGCCCCAGTACCCAGTACGAGCAGTACTTC TRBJ2-7 - TRBV9 -
CAWNREKPTEAFF TGTGCCTGGAATCGGGAGAAACCCACTGAAGCTTTCTTT TRBJ1-1 once TRBV30 -
CASSLSGDRETQYF TGTGCCAGCAGTTTATCGGGGGACAGGGAAACCCAGTACTTC TRBJ2-5 - TRBV27 TRBD1
CASSERGGKLFF TGCGCCAGCAGTGAGAGGGGTGGAAAACTGTTTTTT TRBJ1-4 few TRBV10-1 -
CSVVPSGRATGELFF TGCAGCGTTGTCCCTAGCGGGAGGGCCACCGGGGAGCTGTTTTTT TRBJ2-2 - TRBV29-1 TRBD2
CASSLSRDRSYGYTF TGTGCCAGCAGTTTATCGCGGGACAGAAGCTATGGCTACACCTTC TRBJ1-2 - TRBV27 TRBD1
CASSLKGKLFF TGTGCCAGCAGCCTCAAGGGGAAGCTGTTTTTT TRBJ1-4 - TRBV13 -
CASSLARNEKLFF TGTGCCAGCAGTTTGGCCAGAAATGAAAAACTGTTTTTT TRBJ1-4 - TRBV27 -
CASSPRTGLNEQFF TGTGCCAGCAGTCCCCGGACAGGGCTGAATGAGCAGTTCTTC TRBJ2-1 - TRBV6-6 TRBD1
CASGPGGNYGYTF TGCGCCAGCGGCCCCGGGGGAAACTATGGCTACACCTTC TRBJ1-2 - TRBV5-1 -
CASSPATNPDTQYF TGTGCCAGCAGCCCGGCCACTAACCCAGATACGCAGTATTTT TRBJ2-3 - TRBV7-9 -
CASSEGTPSTDTQYF TGTGCCAGCAGTGAAGGGACTCCTAGCACAGATACGCAGTATTTT TRBJ2-3 - TRBV6-1 -
CASSSVGGTDTQYF TGTGCCAGCAGCAGCGTAGGCGGCACAGATACGCAGTATTTT TRBJ2-3 - TRBV5-6 -
CASSDRGHNEQFF TGTGCCAGCAGTGACAGGGGGCACAATGAGCAGTTCTTC TRBJ2-1 few TRBV6-4 TRBD1
CASSLEVGTGKVGKLFF TGTGCCAGCAGCTTGGAAGTCGGGACAGGGAAAGTTGGAAAACTGTTTTTT TRBJ1-4 - TRBV5-4 TRBD1
CASSGYVGRTDTQYF TGTGCCAGTAGTGGTTATGTGGGGCGCACAGATACGCAGTATTTT TRBJ2-3 - TRBV19 -
CASSPPGRGGNYTF TGTGCCAGCAGCCCGCCCGGAAGGGGGGGCAACTACACCTTC TRBJ1-2 - TRBV7-9 -
CASSKEDGAGERYF TGTGCCAGCAGCAAAGAAGACGGCGCCGGGGAGCGGTACTTC TRBJ2-7 - TRBV21-1 -
CAWSAGTAAEAFF TGTGCCTGGAGTGCCGGGACAGCAGCTGAAGCTTTCTTT TRBJ1-1 once TRBV30 TRBD1